The 32 T cell receptor beta chains below were found in one sample sequenced in a study of OX40 agonist ivuxolimab in advanced cancers. Produced via immunoSEQ multiplex PCR; TCRdb's table is partial and in-frame only. The sample includes about 80,000 clones, roughly 90% of them seen just once. The source material was CD4+ or CD8+ T cells sorted from blood, sampled in a trial of the OX40 agonist ivuxolimab. The receptor source for this set is an adult with an advanced solid tumor such as melanoma, head and neck, liver or kidney cancer.

The chain combines TRBV14 with TRBJ2-7; D is perhaps TRBD1 or TRBD2 (5 bases each). CDR1 and CDR2 (germline): SGHDN, FVKESK. The CDR3 extends over 16 amino acids. The V and J ends lost 0 bases and 3 bases respectively, with 15 bases between them. The CDR3 is CASSQEEGLGDYEQYF. The CDR3 DNA sequence: TGTGCCAGCAGCCAAGAAGAGGGCTTGGGGGACTACGAGCAGTACTTC.

This clone has just a few counts. J is TRBJ2-7 and V is TRBV19, with 7 nucleotides matching TRBD1. Germline CDR1 reads LNHDA; CDR2 reads SQIVND (reference sequence). The CDR3 totals 12 residues. V gave up 11 bases and J gave up 2 bases; unmatched junction bases: 6. The DNA for the CDR3 is TGTGCCTCCGGGGACAGCCCCTACGAGCAGTACTTC. Amino acid sequence: CASGDSPYEQYF. The variable domain in full, with the rest retrieved from reference TRBV19 and TRBJ2-7, is DGGITQSPKYLFRKEGQNVTLSCEQNLNHDAMYWYRQDPGQGLRLIYYSQIVNDFQKGDIAEGYSVSREKKESFPLTVTSAQKNPTAFYLCASGDSPYEQYFGPGTRLTVT.

This clone was seen just once. The chain uses TRBV9 and TRBJ1-4; D gene uncertain. Germline lookup yields CDR1 SGDLS and CDR2 YYNGEE. Trimming removed 0 bases at V and 4 bases at J, with 7 bases between. There are 14 residues in the CDR3. The CDR3 coding sequence is TGTGCCAGCAGCGTAGGCGGTAATAATGAAAAACTGTTTTTT. Protein product: CASSVGGNNEKLFF.

This chain uses TRBV12-5 with TRBJ2-7, with D uncertain. The V gene lost 5 bases and the J gene lost 6 bases, with 5 bases spanning the gap. This CDR3 contains 10 residues. Germline CDR1 reads LGHNT; CDR2 reads FRNRAP. The CDR3 reads CASGNFEQYF. CDR3 in DNA: TGTGCTAGTGGTAATTTCGAGCAGTACTTC.

The chain recombines TRBV5-6 with TRBJ2-7; D possibly corresponds to TRBD2 (6 bases). V was cut by 4 bases and J by 1 base, with 9 bases left in between. This CDR3 is 13 amino acids long. Per the germline V gene, CDR1 is SGHDT and CDR2 is YYEEEE. The CDR3 sequence is CASSPRESYEQYF. As DNA, the CDR3 is TGTGCCAGCAGCCCCCGGGAGTCCTACGAGCAGTACTTC.

The genes are TRBV5-1 and TRBJ1-1; D is unclear. V shed 7 bases and J shed 2 bases, with 12 bases lying between them. The CDR3 runs 13 residues. Germline lookup yields CDR1 SGHRS and CDR2 YFSETQ. The CDR3 DNA sequence: TGCGCCAGCGGGCTGCGGGGTAACACTGAAGCTTTCTTT. Its protein is CASGLRGNTEAFF. Complete variable domain (other parts from reference TRBV5-1 and TRBJ1-1): KAGVTQTPRYLIKTRGQQVTLSCSPISGHRSVSWYQQTPGQGLQFLFEYFSETQRNKGNFPGRFSGRQFSNSRSEMNVSTLELGDSALYLCASGLRGNTEAFFGQGTRLTVV.

The rearrangement joins TRBV13 to TRBJ2-1; 7 bases are shared with TRBD2. This CDR3 has 16 amino acids. Germline CDR1 is PRHDT and CDR2 is FYEKMQ (reference sequence). V trimming: 2 bases; J trimming: 4 bases; junction bases outside the gene matches: 8. DNA of the CDR3: TGTGCCAGCAGCTTACGGTGGGGGGGTATGTACAATGAGCAGTTCTTC. Its translation is CASSLRWGGMYNEQFF.

V is TRBV10-2 and J is TRBJ2-5, with TRBD1 matching 8 bases. CDR1 is WSHSY and CDR2 is SAAADI in the germline V gene. Germline trimming cut 6 bases from V and 5 bases from J; bases unmatched to any gene: 14. The CDR3 loop spans 16 amino acids. The CDR3 here is CASRTTGTGPMETQYF. The CDR3, as DNA: TGCGCCAGCAGAACGACCGGGACAGGCCCTATGGAGACCCAGTACTTC.

The chain combines TRBV27 with TRBJ2-3; 14 positions match TRBD2. CDR1 is MNHEY, CDR2 SMNVEV, per germline (reference sequence). The CDR3 consists of 15 residues. The V and J ends lost 3 bases and 10 bases, in that order; junction bases with no gene match: 6. The CDR3 DNA sequence: TGTGCCAGCAGTTTGACTAGCGGGGGGGCAGTGGCGCAGTATTTT. It translates to CASSLTSGGAVAQYF.

This sequence joins TRBV4-1 and TRBJ1-2; 9 bases map to TRBD1. V was pared by 0 bases and J by 13 bases, with 12 bases of the junction left unmatched. This CDR3 has 15 residues. CDR1 and CDR2 from the germline V gene are MGHRA and YSYEKL. CDR3 loop: CASSQDRGQGSRFTF. CDR3 bases: TGCGCCAGCAGCCAAGATAGGGGACAGGGCAGCCGGTTCACCTTC.

The chain has TRBV2 and TRBJ2-1; D not resolved. From germline, CDR1 is SNHLY and CDR2 FYNNEI. This CDR3 is built from 15 residues. Deletions cut 6 bases from V and 2 bases from J, with 14 bases between. CDR3 protein: CASSETTETYNEQFF. The DNA for the CDR3 is TGTGCCAGCAGCGAAACGACGGAAACCTACAATGAGCAGTTCTTC.

This clone was counted only a few times. The V call is TRBV7-6, the J call TRBJ1-1; 8 bases match TRBD1. Looked up from germline, CDR1 is SGHVS and CDR2 is FNYEAQ. CDR3 length equals 14 residues. V gave up 5 bases and J gave up 5 bases; unmatched junction bases: 7. The CDR3 is CASSASQGVTEAFF. The CDR3 DNA is TGTGCCAGCAGCGCCTCACAGGGGGTGACTGAAGCTTTCTTT.

The chain carries TRBV5-1 and TRBJ1-2; possible D gene TRBD1, 5 bases. Per germline, CDR1 SGHRS and CDR2 YFSETQ. The CDR3 runs to 15 residues. Trimming removed 0 bases at V and 3 bases at J, with 12 bases between. CDR3 DNA: TGCGCCAGCAGCTTGGACAGGCCCACCTACTATGGCTACACCTTC. Translation: CASSLDRPTYYGYTF.

The chain recombines TRBV6-5 with TRBJ2-5, with TRBD1 as a possible D gene (6 bases). The better agreement between TRBJ2-7 and the DNA end casts doubt on the J call. The CDR3 loop spans 13 amino acids. The V gene's germline CDR1 is MNHEY and CDR2 SVGAGI. In DNA, the CDR3 is TGTGCCAGCAACCACAGGGAATCCTACGAGCAGTACTTC. This encodes CASNHRESYEQYF.

J is TRBJ1-1 and V is TRBV7-8; tentatively, D is TRBD1 (5 bases). The germline V and J ends were trimmed by 1 base and 0 bases, with 6 bases remaining between them. This CDR3 is 14 amino acids long. Germline values: CDR1 SGHVS, CDR2 FQNEAQ. The DNA of the CDR3 is TGTGCCAGCAGCTTAGGACAGTTGAACACTGAAGCTTTCTTT. Its translation is CASSLGQLNTEAFF.

This chain uses TRBV6-4 with TRBJ2-2; 8 nucleotides line up with TRBD1. Germline values: CDR1 MRHNA, CDR2 SNTAGT. The CDR3 covers 15 residues. V trimming: 2 bases; J trimming: 2 bases; junction bases outside the gene matches: 1. CDR3 bases: TGTGCCAGCAGTGACACAGGGGGTAACACCGGGGAGCTGTTTTTT. This translates into CASSDTGGNTGELFF.

This rearrangement joins TRBV7-3 to TRBJ2-3; possibly TRBD2 for D (7 bases). V gave up 2 bases and J gave up 3 bases, with 12 bases separating them. Germline V lookup: CDR1 SGHTA, CDR2 FQGTGA. CDR3 length equals 15 residues. The CDR3 DNA reads TGTGCCAGCAGCTTAGTTGGGGGGGCAACAGATACGCAGTATTTT. This translates into CASSLVGGATDTQYF. Based on the CDR3 plus reference TRBV7-3 and TRBJ2-3, the full variable domain is GAGVSQTPSNKVTEKGKYVELRCDPISGHTALYWYRQSLGQGPEFLIYFQGTGAADDSGLPNDRFFAVRPEGSVSTLKIQRTERGDSAVYLCASSLVGGATDTQYFGPGTRLTVL.

The chain recombines TRBV18 with TRBJ2-5, with 12 bases that match TRBD1. The CDR3 is made up of 16 amino acids. V shed 0 bases and J 4 bases; nucleotides not matched to a gene: 3. Germline V gene data show CDR1 as KGHSH and CDR2 as LQKENI. DNA for the CDR3: TGTGCCAGCTCACCACCCCGGGACAGGGGGCGAGAGACCCAGTACTTC. Protein product: CASSPPRDRGRETQYF. Based on the CDR3 plus reference TRBV18 and TRBJ2-5, the full variable domain is NAGVMQNPRHLVRRRGQEARLRCSPMKGHSHVYWYRQLPEEGLKFMVYLQKENIIDESGMPKERFSAEFPKEGPSILRIQQVVRGDSAAYFCASSPPRDRGRETQYFGPGTRLLVL.

V gene TRBV7-9 combines with J gene TRBJ2-2; 11 bases match TRBD1. CDR1 and CDR2 from the germline V gene are SEHNR and FQNEAQ (reference sequence). With V trimmed by 3 bases and J by 4 bases, 4 bases remained unmatched. The CDR3 spans 16 residues. This CDR3 reads CASSFPGTGGTGELFF. CDR3 DNA: TGTGCCAGCAGCTTCCCCGGGACAGGGGGCACCGGGGAGCTGTTTTTT.

This sequence joins TRBV9 and TRBJ2-5; D might be TRBD2 (6 bases). Germline lookup yields CDR1 SGDLS and CDR2 YYNGEE. With 0 bases removed from V and 5 bases from J, the gap between germline ends came to 17 bases. This CDR3 comprises 16 residues. CDR3 nucleotides: TGTGCCAGCAGCGTAGAAACTAGCTACGTCCTGGAGACCCAGTACTTC. As protein: CASSVETSYVLETQYF.

The V call is TRBV9, the J call TRBJ2-7; D assignment may be TRBD1 or TRBD2 (8 bases each). Germline assignment: CDR1 SGDLS and CDR2 YYNGEE. The CDR3 loop spans 15 amino acids. Between the trimmed V and J ends, which lost 4 bases and 3 bases, there was a span of 17 bases. The CDR3 nucleotides read TGTGCCAGCAGCCCCGGGGGGGACAGGTTCTACGAGCAGTACTTC. Translated, it gives CASSPGGDRFYEQYF.

In DNA, the CDR3 is TGTGCCAGCAGCGTAGGTGAAGGGGGCGATGGCTACACCTTC. Protein: CASSVGEGGDGYTF. This rearrangement joins TRBV9 to TRBJ1-2; 7 bases fit TRBD1. Germline V CDR1 and CDR2: SGDLS, YYNGEE. The trim removed 0 bases at V and 6 bases at J, leaving 5 bases unmatched. This CDR3 comprises 14 residues.

This chain connects TRBV9 to TRBJ1-5; 7 bases align to TRBD1. This CDR3 spans 14 amino acids. Germline V gives CDR1 SGDLS, CDR2 YYNGEE. Losses at the gene ends were 2 bases for V and 7 bases for J; bases not matched to a gene: 6. The CDR3 loop is CASSVDREVQPQHF. CDR3 in DNA: TGTGCCAGCAGCGTTGACAGGGAGGTACAGCCCCAGCATTTT.

V usage is TRBV10-3 and J usage is TRBJ2-1; 10 bases are shared with TRBD1. The CDR3 loop spans 15 amino acids. The junction had 7 bases not matched to a gene; V was cut back by 3 bases and J by 8 bases. Germline loops: CDR1 ENHRY, CDR2 SYGVKD. In DNA, the CDR3 is TGTGCCATCAGTGACCCGGGACAGGGGAGGGATGAGCAGTTCTTC. Its protein is CAISDPGQGRDEQFF.

The table lists this clone with a count of one. V gene TRBV21-1 combines with J gene TRBJ2-5; the table calls TRBD1, which could not be checked here. The J call is uncertain, as TRBJ2-7 better fits the DNA end. TRBV21-1 is an annotated pseudogene. This CDR3 is built from 16 residues. The DNA for the CDR3 is TGTGCCAGCAGCACTCTGTCCGGGACAGGGGACTACGAGCAGTACTTC. Amino acid sequence: CASSTLSGTGDYEQYF.

Relative to its sample, this clone is large. The chain employs TRBV4-1 and TRBJ2-3, with 7 nucleotides matching TRBD2. Trimming removed 0 bases from V and 1 base from J; junction bases left unmatched: 1. The CDR3 covers 15 residues. The germline V gene has CDR1 MGHRA and CDR2 YSYEKL. CDR3 sequence reads: CASSQESGGTDTQYF. Written as DNA, the CDR3 is TGCGCCAGCAGCCAAGAAAGCGGGGGCACAGATACGCAGTATTTT.

This clone was seen only a few times. This chain uses TRBV27 with TRBJ1-5; 8 nucleotides match TRBD1. This CDR3 is built from 15 residues. Germline-derived CDR1 and CDR2 are MNHEY and SMNVEV (reference sequence). Trimming removed 5 bases from V and 6 bases from J; junction bases left unmatched: 9. The CDR3 protein is CASSRHRGSGQPQHF. In nucleotides, the CDR3 is TGTGCCAGCAGTCGCCACAGGGGGTCGGGTCAGCCCCAGCATTTT.

CDR3 bases: TGTGCCAGCAGGGTGGGGACCATGAGGTACAATGAGCAGTTCTTC. It specifies CASRVGTMRYNEQFF. The rearrangement links TRBV7-2 to TRBJ2-1; D may be TRBD1 or TRBD2 (5 bases each). Germline-derived CDR1 and CDR2 are SGHTA and FQGNSA. CDR3 length: 15 amino acids. V lost 6 bases and J 4 bases, leaving 16 bases between the germline ends.

The sample holds a few counts of this clone. The chain joins TRBV16 to TRBJ2-1, with a weak D call TRBD1 (6 bases). Trimming cost V 4 bases and J 0 bases, with 10 bases left between them. The CDR3 runs 15 residues. Germline V gives CDR1 KGHSY, CDR2 FQNENV. The CDR3 here is CASSLSTGSYNEQFF. The CDR3 coding sequence is TGTGCCAGCAGCCTCTCGACAGGCTCCTACAATGAGCAGTTCTTC.

This clone has just one count. The chain links TRBV6-5 to TRBJ1-1, with TRBD1 matching 8 bases. Germline CDR1 is MNHEY and CDR2 is SVGAGI. This CDR3 is built from 14 residues. V dropped 7 bases and J dropped 5; count of bases not matched to a gene: 9. In DNA, the CDR3 is TGTGCCAGCACTGTGACAGGGGCTGGGACTGAAGCTTTCTTT. Translated: CASTVTGAGTEAFF.

The rearrangement joins TRBV19 to TRBJ2-7; 14 nucleotides match TRBD2. The V gene's germline CDR1 is LNHDA and CDR2 SQIVND (reference sequence). The CDR3 is 15 residues long. After removal of 5 bases from V and 4 bases from J, the junction contained 4 bases not matched to a gene. This CDR3 reads CASSPGLAGVYEQYF. The CDR3 nucleotides read TGTGCCAGTAGTCCGGGACTAGCGGGGGTTTACGAGCAGTACTTC. Full variable domain (missing parts from reference TRBV19 and TRBJ2-7): DGGITQSPKYLFRKEGQNVTLSCEQNLNHDAMYWYRQDPGQGLRLIYYSQIVNDFQKGDIAEGYSVSREKKESFPLTVTSAQKNPTAFYLCASSPGLAGVYEQYFGPGTRLTVT.

With regard to this clone: The identical CDR3 is also encoded by other nucleotide sequences in the sample. This chain uses TRBV5-1 with TRBJ2-3, with 7 bases matching TRBD2. This CDR3 has 15 residues. The germline V gene has CDR1 SGHRS and CDR2 YFSETQ. Losses at the gene ends were 1 base for V and 0 bases for J; bases not matched to a gene: 2. DNA for the CDR3: TGCGCCAGCAGCTTGTGGCGGGGGAGCACAGATACGCAGTATTTT. As protein: CASSLWRGSTDTQYF. Together with reference TRBV5-1 and TRBJ2-3, the CDR3 gives the full variable domain: KAGVTQTPRYLIKTRGQQVTLSCSPISGHRSVSWYQQTPGQGLQFLFEYFSETQRNKGNFPGRFSGRQFSNSRSEMNVSTLELGDSALYLCASSLWRGSTDTQYFGPGTRLTVL.